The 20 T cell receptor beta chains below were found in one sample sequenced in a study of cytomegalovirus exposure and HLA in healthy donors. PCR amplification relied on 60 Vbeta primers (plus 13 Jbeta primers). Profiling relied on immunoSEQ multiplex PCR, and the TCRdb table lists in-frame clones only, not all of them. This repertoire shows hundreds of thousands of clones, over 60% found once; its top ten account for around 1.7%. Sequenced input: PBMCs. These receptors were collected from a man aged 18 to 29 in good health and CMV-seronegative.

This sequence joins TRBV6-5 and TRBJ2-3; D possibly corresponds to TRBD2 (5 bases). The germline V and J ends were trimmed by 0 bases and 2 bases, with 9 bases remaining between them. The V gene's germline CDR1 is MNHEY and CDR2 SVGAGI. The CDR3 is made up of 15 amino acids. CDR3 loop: CASSYSGAFTDTQYF. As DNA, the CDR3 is TGTGCCAGCAGTTACTCGGGAGCTTTCACAGATACGCAGTATTTT.

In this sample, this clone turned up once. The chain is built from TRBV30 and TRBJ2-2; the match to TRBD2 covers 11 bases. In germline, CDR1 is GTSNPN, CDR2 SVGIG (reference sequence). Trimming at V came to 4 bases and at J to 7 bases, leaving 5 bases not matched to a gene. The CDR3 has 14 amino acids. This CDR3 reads CAWTLAGGVGELFF. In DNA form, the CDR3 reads TGTGCCTGGACCCTAGCGGGAGGTGTCGGGGAGCTGTTTTTT. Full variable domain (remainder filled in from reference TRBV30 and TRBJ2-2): SQTIHQWPATLVQPVGSPLSLECTVEGTSNPNLYWYRQAAGRGLQLLFYSVGIGQISSEVPQNLSASRPQDRQFILSSKKLLLSDSGFYLCAWTLAGGVGELFFGEGSRLTVL.

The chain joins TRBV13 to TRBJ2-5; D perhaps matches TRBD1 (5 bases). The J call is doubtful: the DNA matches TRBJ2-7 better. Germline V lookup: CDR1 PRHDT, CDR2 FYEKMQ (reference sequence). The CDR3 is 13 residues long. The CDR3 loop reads CASSPDSSYEQYF. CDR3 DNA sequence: TGTGCCAGCAGCCCTGACAGCTCCTACGAGCAGTACTTC.

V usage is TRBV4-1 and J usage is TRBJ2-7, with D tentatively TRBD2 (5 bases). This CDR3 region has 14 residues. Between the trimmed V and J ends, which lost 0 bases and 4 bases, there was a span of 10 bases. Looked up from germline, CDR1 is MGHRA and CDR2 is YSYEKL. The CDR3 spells CASSQEAEIYEQYF. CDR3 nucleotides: TGCGCCAGCAGCCAAGAAGCGGAAATATACGAGCAGTACTTC.

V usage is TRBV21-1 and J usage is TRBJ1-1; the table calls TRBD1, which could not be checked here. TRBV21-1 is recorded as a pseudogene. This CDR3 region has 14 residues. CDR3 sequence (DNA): TGTGCCAGCAGCATCCGCAGAACGAACACTGAAGCTTTCTTT. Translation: CASSIRRTNTEAFF.

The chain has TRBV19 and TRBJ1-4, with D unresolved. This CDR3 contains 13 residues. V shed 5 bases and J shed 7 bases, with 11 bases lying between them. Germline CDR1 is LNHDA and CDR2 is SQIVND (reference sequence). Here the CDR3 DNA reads TGTGCCAGTAGTGCCCGACATGGTGAAAAACTGTTTTTT. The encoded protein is CASSARHGEKLFF.

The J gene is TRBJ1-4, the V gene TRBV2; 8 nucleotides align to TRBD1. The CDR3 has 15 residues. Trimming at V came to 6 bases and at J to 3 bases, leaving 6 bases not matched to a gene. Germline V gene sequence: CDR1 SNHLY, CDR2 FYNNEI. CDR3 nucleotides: TGTGCCAGCAGCGTCTACAGGGGGGCTAATGAAAAACTGTTTTTT. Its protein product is CASSVYRGANEKLFF.

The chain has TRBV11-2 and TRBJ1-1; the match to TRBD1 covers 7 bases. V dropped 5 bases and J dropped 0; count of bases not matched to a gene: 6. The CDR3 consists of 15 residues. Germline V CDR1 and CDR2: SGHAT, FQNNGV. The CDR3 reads CASSARDSLNTEAFF. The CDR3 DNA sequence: TGTGCCAGCAGCGCCCGGGACAGTCTGAACACTGAAGCTTTCTTT.

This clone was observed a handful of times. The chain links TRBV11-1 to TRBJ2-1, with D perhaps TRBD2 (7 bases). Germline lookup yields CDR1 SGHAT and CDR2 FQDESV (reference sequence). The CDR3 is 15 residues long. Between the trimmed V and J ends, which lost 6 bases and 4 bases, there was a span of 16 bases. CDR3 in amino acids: CASSTQRGGYNEQFF. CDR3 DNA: TGTGCCAGCAGTACTCAGAGGGGGGGATACAATGAGCAGTTCTTC.

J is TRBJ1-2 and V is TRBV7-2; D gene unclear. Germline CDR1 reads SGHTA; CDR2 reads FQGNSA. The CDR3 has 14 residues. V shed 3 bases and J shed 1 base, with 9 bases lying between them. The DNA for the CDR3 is TGTGCCAGCAGCTTGAGTCTTCATAACTATGGCTACACCTTC. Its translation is CASSLSLHNYGYTF.

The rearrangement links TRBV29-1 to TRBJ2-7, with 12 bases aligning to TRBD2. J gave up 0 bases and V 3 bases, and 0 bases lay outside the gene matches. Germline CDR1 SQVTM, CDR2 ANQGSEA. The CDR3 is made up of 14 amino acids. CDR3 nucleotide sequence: TGCAGCGTTGAGACTAGCGGGAGCTCCTACGAGCAGTACTTC. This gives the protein CSVETSGSSYEQYF.

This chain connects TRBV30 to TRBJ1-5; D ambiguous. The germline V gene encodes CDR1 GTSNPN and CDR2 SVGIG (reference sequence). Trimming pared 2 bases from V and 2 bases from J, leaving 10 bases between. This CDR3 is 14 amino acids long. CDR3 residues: CAWSLLSGNQPQHF. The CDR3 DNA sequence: TGTGCCTGGAGTCTGTTGTCGGGCAATCAGCCCCAGCATTTT. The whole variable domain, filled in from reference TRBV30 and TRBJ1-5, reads SQTIHQWPATLVQPVGSPLSLECTVEGTSNPNLYWYRQAAGRGLQLLFYSVGIGQISSEVPQNLSASRPQDRQFILSSKKLLLSDSGFYLCAWSLLSGNQPQHFGDGTRLSIL.

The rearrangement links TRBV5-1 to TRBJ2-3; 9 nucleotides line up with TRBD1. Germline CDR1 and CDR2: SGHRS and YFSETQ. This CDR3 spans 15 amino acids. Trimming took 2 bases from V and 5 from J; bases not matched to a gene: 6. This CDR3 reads CASSLQGARRDTQYF. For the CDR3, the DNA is TGCGCCAGCAGCTTACAGGGGGCGCGGAGAGATACGCAGTATTTT.

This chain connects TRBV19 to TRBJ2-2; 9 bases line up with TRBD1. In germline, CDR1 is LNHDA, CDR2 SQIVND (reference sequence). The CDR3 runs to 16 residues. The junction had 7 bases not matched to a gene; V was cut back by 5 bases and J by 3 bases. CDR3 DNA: TGTGCCAGTAGTCCTCCCGGGACAGGGTACACCGGGGAGCTGTTTTTT. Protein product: CASSPPGTGYTGELFF.

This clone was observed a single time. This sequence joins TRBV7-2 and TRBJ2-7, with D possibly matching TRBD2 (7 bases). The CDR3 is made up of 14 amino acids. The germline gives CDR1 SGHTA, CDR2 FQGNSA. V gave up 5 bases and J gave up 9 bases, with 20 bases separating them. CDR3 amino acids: CASSQGGVGEAQYF. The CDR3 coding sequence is TGTGCCAGCAGCCAAGGGGGGGTAGGGGAGGCGCAGTACTTC.

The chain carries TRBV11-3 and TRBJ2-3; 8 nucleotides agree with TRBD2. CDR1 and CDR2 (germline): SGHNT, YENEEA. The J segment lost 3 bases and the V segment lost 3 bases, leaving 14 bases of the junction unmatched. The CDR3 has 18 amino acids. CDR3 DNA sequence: TGTGCCAGCAGCTTTACAAGCGGGAGTGGACCCACAACAGATACGCAGTATTTT. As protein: CASSFTSGSGPTTDTQYF.

The CDR3 DNA is TGTGCCAGCAGTTCCCTAGGATTCGACACAGATACGCAGTATTTT. Amino acid sequence: CASSSLGFDTDTQYF. The chain uses TRBV28 and TRBJ2-3, with D unclear. V lost 4 bases, J lost 2 bases, and 13 bases lay in between. Looked up from germline, CDR1 is MDHEN and CDR2 is SYDVKM. This CDR3 region has 15 residues. The complete variable domain, with remaining parts taken from reference TRBV28 and TRBJ2-3, reads DVKVTQSSRYLVKRTGEKVFLECVQDMDHENMFWYRQDPGLGLRLIYFSYDVKMKEKGDIPEGYSVSREKKERFSLILESASTNQTSMYLCASSSLGFDTDTQYFGPGTRLTVL.

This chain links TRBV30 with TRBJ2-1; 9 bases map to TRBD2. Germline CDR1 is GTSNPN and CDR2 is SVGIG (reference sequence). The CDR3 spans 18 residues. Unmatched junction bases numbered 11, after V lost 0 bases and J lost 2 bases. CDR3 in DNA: TGTGCCTGGAGTGTACGGCGGGAGGGCCAGCTGGCCTACAATGAGCAGTTCTTC. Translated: CAWSVRREGQLAYNEQFF.

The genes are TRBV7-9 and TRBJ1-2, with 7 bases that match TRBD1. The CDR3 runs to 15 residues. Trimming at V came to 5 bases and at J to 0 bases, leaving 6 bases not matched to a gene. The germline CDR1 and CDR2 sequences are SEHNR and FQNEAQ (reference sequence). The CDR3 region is CASSQAGQSNYGYTF. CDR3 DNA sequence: TGTGCCAGCAGCCAGGCGGGACAGTCTAACTATGGCTACACCTTC. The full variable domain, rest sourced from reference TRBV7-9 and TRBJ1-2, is DTGVSQNPRHKITKRGQNVTFRCDPISEHNRLYWYRQTLGQGPEFLTYFQNEAQLEKSRLLSDRFSAERPKGSFSTLEIQRTEQGDSAMYLCASSQAGQSNYGYTFGSGTRLTVV.

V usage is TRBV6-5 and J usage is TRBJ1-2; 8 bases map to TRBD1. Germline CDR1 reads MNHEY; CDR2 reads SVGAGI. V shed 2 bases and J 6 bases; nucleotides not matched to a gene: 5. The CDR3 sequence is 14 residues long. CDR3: CASSYLDRDHGYTF. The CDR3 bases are TGTGCCAGCAGTTACCTGGACAGGGACCATGGCTACACCTTC.